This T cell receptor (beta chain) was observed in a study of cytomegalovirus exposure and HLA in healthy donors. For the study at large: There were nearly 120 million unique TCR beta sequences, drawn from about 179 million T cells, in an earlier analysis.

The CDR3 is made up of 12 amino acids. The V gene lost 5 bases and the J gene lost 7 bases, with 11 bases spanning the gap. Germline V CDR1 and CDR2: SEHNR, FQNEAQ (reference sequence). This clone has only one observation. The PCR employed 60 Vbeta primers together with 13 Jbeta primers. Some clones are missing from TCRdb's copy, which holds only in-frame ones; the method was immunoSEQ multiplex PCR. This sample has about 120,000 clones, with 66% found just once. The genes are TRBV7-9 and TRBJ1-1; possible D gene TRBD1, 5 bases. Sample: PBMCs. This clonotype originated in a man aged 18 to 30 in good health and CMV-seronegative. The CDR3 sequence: CASSQKGLEAFF. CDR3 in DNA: TGTGCCAGCAGCCAAAAGGGACTTGAAGCTTTCTTT. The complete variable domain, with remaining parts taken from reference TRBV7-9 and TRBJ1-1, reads DTGVSQNPRHKITKRGQNVTFRCDPISEHNRLYWYRQTLGQGPEFLTYFQNEAQLEKSRLLSDRFSAERPKGSFSTLEIQRTEQGDSAMYLCASSQKGLEAFFGQGTRLTVV.